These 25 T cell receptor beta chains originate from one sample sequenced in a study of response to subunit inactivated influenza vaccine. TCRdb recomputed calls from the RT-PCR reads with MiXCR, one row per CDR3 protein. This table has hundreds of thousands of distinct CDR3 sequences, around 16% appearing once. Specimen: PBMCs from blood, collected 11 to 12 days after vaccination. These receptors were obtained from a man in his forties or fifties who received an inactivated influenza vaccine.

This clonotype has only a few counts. CDR3 DNA sequence: TGTGCCAGCAGCTCCCTACGGAGGAACTCCTACGAGCAGTACTTC. It yields the protein CASSSLRRNSYEQYF. The V call is TRBV11-2, the J call TRBJ2-7, with D maybe TRBD2 (5 bases). V lost 4 bases, J lost 0 bases, and 13 bases lay in between. CDR3 size: 15 residues. The germline CDR1 and CDR2 sequences are SGHAT and FQNNGV.

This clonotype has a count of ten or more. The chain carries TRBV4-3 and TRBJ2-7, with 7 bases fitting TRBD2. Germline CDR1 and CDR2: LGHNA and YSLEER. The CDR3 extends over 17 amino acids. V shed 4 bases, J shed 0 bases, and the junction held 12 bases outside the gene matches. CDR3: CASSPGVASGSSYEQYF. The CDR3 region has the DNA TGCGCCAGCAGCCCAGGAGTAGCTAGCGGTAGCTCCTACGAGCAGTACTTC.

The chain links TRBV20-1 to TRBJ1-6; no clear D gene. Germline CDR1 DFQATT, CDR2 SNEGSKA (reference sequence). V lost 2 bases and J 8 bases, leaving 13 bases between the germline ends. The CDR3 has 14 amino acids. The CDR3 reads CSARFPPYDSPLHF. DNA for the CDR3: TGCAGTGCTAGATTCCCTCCGTATGATTCACCCCTCCACTTT.

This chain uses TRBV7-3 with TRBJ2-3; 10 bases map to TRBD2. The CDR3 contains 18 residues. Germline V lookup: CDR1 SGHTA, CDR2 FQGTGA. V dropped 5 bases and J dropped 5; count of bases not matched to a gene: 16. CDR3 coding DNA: TGTGCCAGCAGCCCATCTCTCATAGCGGGAGGACGGGGAGATACGCAGTATTTT. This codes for CASSPSLIAGGRGDTQYF.

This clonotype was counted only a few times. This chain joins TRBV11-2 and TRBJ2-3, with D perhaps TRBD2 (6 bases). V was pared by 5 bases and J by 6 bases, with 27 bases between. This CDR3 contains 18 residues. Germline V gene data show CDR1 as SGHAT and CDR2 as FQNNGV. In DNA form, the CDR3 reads TGTGCCAGCAGCCCAAGCTTACGCGGGGCTGGAATCGTGGATACGCAGTATTTT. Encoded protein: CASSPSLRGAGIVDTQYF.

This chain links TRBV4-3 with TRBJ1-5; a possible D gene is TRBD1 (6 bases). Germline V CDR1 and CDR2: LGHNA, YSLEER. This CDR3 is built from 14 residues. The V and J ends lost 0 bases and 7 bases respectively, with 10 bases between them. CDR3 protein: CASSQEAGAQPQHF. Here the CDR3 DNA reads TGCGCCAGCAGCCAAGAAGCAGGGGCCCAGCCCCAGCATTTT.

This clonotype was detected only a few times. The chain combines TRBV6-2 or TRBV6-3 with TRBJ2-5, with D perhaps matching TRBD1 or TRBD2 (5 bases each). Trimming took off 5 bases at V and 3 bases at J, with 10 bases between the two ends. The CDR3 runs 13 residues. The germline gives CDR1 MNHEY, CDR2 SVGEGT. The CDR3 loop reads CASSRDGKETQYF. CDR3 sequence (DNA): TGTGCCAGCAGTAGGGACGGAAAAGAGACCCAGTACTTC.

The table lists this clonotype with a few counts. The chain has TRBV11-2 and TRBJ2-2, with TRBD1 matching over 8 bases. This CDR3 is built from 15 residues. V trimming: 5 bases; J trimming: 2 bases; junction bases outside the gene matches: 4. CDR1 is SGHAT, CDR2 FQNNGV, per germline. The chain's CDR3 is CASSRDRLNTGELFF. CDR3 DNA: TGTGCCAGCAGCCGGGACAGGCTTAACACCGGGGAGCTGTTTTTT.

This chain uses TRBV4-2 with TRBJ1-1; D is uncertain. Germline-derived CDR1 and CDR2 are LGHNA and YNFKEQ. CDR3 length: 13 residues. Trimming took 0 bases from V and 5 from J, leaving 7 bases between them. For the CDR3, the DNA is TGTGCCAGCAGCCAAGACCGGAAGACTGAAGCTTTCTTT. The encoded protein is CASSQDRKTEAFF.

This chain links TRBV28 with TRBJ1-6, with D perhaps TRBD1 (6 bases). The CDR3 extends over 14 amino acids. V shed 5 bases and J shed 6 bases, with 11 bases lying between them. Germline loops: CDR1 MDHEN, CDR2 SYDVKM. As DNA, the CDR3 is TGTGCCAGCAGTCCCGGACAGCCTAATTCACCCCTCCACTTT. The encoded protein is CASSPGQPNSPLHF.

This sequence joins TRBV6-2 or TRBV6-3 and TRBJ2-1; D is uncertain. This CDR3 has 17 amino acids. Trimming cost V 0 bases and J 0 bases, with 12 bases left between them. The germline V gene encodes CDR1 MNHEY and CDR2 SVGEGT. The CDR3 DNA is TGTGCCAGCAGTTACTCGAGCCGGTTTCGCTCCTACAATGAGCAGTTCTTC. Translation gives CASSYSSRFRSYNEQFF.

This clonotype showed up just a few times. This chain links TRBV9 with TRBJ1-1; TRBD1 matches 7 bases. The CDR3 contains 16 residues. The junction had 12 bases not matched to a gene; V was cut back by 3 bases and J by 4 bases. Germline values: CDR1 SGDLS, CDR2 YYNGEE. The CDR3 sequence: CASSASEGARATEAFF. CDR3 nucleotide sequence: TGTGCCAGCAGCGCATCGGAGGGGGCGCGGGCCACTGAAGCTTTCTTT.

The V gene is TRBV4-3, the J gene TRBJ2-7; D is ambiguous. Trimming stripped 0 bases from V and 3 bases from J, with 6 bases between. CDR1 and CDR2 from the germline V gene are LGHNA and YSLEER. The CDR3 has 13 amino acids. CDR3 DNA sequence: TGCGCCAGCAGCCAAGAGCACAGCTACGAGCAGTACTTC. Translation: CASSQEHSYEQYF.

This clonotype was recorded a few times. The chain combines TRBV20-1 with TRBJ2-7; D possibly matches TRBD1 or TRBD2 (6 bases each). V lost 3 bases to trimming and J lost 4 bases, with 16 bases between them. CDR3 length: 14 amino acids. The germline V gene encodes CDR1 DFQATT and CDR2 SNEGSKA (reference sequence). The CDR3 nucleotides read TGCAGTGCTAGGGGCTGGGGGGCTAGGTACGAGCAGTACTTC. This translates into CSARGWGARYEQYF.

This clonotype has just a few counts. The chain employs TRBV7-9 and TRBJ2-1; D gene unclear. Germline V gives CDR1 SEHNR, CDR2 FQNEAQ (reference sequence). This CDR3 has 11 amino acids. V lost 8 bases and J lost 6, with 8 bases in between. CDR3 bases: TGTGCCAGCGGCGCCGGCAATGAGCAGTTCTTC. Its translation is CASGAGNEQFF.

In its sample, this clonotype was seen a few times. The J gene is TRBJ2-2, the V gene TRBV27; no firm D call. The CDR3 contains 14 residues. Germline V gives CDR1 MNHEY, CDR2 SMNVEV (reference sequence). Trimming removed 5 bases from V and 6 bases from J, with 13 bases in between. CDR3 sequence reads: CASSPTIRPGELFF. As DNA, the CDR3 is TGTGCCAGCAGTCCAACCATACGCCCCGGGGAGCTGTTTTTT.

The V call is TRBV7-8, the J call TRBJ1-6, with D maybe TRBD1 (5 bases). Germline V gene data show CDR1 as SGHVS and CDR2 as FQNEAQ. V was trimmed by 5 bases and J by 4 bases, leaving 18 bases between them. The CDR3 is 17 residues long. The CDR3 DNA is TGTGCCAGCAGCCCTGCCCTGATGACAGTGTATAATTCACCCCTCCACTTT. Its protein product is CASSPALMTVYNSPLHF.

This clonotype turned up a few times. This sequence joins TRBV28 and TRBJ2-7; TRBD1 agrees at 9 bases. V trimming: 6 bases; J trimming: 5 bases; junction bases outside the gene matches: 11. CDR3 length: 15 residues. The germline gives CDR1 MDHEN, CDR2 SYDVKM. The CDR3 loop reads CASRISGTGNNEQYF. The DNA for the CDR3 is TGTGCCAGCAGGATATCCGGGACAGGGAATAACGAGCAGTACTTC.

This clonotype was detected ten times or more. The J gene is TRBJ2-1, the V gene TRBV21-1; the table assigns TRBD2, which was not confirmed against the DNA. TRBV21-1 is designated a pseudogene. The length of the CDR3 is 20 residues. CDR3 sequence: CASKGGGLPLGTSGRIGRIF. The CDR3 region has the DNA TGTGCCAGCAAGGGGGGGGGATTACCTTTAGGGACTAGCGGGAGGATCGGGCGGATCTTC.

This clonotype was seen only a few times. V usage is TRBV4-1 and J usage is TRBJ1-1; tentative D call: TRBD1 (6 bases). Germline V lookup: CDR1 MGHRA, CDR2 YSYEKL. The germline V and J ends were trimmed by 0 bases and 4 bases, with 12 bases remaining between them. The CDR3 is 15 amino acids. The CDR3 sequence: CASSQEGGVGTEAFF. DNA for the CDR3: TGCGCCAGCAGCCAAGAGGGGGGCGTAGGCACTGAAGCTTTCTTT.

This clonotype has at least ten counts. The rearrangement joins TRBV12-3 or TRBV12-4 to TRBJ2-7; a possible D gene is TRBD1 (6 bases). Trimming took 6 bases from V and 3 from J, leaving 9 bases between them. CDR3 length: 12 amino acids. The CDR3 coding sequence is TGTGCCAGCAGCACAGGGTTCTACGAGCAGTACTTC. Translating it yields CASSTGFYEQYF.

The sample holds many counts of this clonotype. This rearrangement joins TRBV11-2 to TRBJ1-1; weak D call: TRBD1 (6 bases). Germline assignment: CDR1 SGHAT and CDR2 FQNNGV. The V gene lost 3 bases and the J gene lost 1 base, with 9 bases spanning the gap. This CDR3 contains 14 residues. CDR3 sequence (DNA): TGTGCCAGCAGCTTTGGGGACAAGAACACTGAAGCTTTCTTT. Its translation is CASSFGDKNTEAFF.

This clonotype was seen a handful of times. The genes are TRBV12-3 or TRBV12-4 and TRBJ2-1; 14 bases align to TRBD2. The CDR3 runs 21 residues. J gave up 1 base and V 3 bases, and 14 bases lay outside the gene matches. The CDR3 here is CASSFDPTGTSGRSSYNEQFF. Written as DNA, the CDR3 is TGTGCCAGCAGTTTTGACCCTACCGGGACTAGCGGGAGATCGTCCTACAATGAGCAGTTCTTC.

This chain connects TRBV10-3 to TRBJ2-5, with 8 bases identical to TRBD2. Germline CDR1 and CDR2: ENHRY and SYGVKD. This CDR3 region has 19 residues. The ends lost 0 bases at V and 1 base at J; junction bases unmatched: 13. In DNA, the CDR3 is TGTGCCATCAGTGAGTCACAAGGGAGAACTAGCGGTGGCCAAGAGACCCAGTACTTC. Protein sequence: CAISESQGRTSGGQETQYF.

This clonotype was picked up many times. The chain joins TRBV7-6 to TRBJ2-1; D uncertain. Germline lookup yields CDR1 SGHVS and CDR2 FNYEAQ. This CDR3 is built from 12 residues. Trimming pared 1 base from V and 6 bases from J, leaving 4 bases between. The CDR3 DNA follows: TGTGCCAGCAGCTTAGTTCTCAATGAGCAGTTCTTC. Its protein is CASSLVLNEQFF.